This TCR beta chain was documented in a study of blood T cell repertoires in COVID-19. The CDR3 totals 13 residues. Germline CDR1 WSHSY, CDR2 SAAADI. Libraries were prepared by immunoSEQ multiplex PCR; TCRdb keeps only in-frame clonotypes and omits some of them. In the table there are more than 70,000 clones, approximately 90% of which are singletons. Comments on this clone: At one end, the junction sequence differs from germline, possibly due to a read error.

This sequence joins TRBV10-2 and TRBJ2-1; D is tentatively TRBD1 or TRBD2 (5 bases each). Sequenced input: peripheral blood. This TCR was recovered from a woman under 30 with acute or convalescent COVID-19. CDR3 region: CASNEGPVNEQFF. CDR3 coding DNA: TGCGCCAGCAATGAGGGGCCTGTCAATGAGCAGTTCTTC.